This TCR beta chain was identified in a study of T cells expressing NK-cell markers. TCRdb re-called the 5' RACE reads, yielding one record per CDR3 amino acid sequence without DNA. The sample holds roughly 280,000 distinct CDR3 sequences. The CDR3 spans 18 residues. As regards this clonotype: What it recognizes is unknown.

Study-level points and caveats: NKG2C+ dominant clonotypes from 5 or 6 donors made up about 1.0-7.5% of CD8+ T cells. Uncertainty persisted over the HCMV specificity of expanded NKG2C+ T cell clones.

Material for sequencing was blood T cells: a sorted CD56 or NKG2C T cell subset, CD4+ or CD8+ T cells, or bulk PBMC T cells (not recorded which). The TCR was taken from a man aged 18 to 29 in good health. The genes are TRBV12-3 or TRBV12-4 and TRBJ1-1; checking the TCRdb D call of TRBD1 is not possible without DNA. This CDR3 is CASSLPGRDVLGDTEAFF.